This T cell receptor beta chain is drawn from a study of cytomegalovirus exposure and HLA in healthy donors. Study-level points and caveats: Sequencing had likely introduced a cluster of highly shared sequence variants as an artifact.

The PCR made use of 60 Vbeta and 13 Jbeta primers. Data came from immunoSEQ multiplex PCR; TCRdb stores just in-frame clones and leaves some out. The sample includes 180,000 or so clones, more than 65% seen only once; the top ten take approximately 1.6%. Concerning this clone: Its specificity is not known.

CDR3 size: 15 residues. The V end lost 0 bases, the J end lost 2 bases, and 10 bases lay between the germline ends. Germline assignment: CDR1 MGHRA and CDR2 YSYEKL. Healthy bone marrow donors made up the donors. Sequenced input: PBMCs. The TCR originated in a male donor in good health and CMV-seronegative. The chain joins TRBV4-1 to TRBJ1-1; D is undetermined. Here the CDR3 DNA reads TGCGCCAGCAGCCAAGAGCCCCGGGTTAACACTGAAGCTTTCTTT. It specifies CASSQEPRVNTEAFF.